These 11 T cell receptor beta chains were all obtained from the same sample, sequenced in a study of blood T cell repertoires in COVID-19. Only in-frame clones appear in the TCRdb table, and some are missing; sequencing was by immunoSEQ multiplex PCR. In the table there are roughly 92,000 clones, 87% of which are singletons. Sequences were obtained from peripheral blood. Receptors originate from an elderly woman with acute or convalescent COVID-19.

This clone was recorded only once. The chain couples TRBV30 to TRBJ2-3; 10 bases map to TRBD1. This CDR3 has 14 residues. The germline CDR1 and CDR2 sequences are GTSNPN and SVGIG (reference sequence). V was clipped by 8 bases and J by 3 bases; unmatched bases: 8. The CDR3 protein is CARGQGGETDTQYF. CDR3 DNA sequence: TGTGCCCGCGGACAGGGGGGTGAGACAGATACGCAGTATTTT.

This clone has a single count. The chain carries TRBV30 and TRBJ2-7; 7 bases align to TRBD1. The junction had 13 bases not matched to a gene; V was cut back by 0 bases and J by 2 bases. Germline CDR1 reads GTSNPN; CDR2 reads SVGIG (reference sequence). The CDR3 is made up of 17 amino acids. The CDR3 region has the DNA TGTGCCTGGAGTGTAAAGCCCTACGGGCAGGGGGCCTACGAGCAGTACTTC. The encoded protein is CAWSVKPYGQGAYEQYF.

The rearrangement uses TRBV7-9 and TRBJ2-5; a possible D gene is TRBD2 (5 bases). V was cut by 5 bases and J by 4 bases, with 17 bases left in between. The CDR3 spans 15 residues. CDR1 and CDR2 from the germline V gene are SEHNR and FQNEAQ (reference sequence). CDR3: CASSPKRRVGETQYF. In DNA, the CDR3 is TGTGCCAGCAGCCCCAAGAGGCGGGTCGGAGAGACCCAGTACTTC.

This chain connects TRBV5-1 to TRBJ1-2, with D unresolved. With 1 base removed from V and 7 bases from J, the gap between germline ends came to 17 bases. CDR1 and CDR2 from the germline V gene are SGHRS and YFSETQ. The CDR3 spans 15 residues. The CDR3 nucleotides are TGCGCCAGCAGCTTGAAGGGTGAGGGCTGGTCTGGCTACACCTTC. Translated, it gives CASSLKGEGWSGYTF.

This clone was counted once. The CDR3 protein is CASSFSGGYGYTF. In nucleotides, the CDR3 is TGTGCCAGCAGTTTCTCCGGCGGGTATGGCTACACCTTC. V is TRBV27 and J is TRBJ1-2; D is undetermined. V was pared by 3 bases and J by 5 bases, with 10 bases between. The CDR3 is 13 amino acids. Per the germline V gene, CDR1 is MNHEY and CDR2 is SMNVEV (reference sequence).

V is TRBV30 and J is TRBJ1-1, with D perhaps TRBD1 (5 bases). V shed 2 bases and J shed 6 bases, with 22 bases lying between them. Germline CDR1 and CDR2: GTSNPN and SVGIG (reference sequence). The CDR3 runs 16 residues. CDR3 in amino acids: CAWSLVMGPPVPEAFF. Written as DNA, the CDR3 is TGTGCCTGGAGTCTCGTCATGGGGCCACCCGTCCCTGAAGCTTTCTTT.

The CDR3 is CASSTSVNAGELFF. In nucleotides, the CDR3 is TGTGCCAGCAGTACCAGTGTCAATGCCGGGGAGCTGTTTTTT. The rearrangement links TRBV7-9 to TRBJ2-2; D call uncertain. The ends were cut back, 6 bases at V and 6 bases at J, with 14 bases in the middle. Germline loops: CDR1 SEHNR, CDR2 FQNEAQ (reference sequence). The length of the CDR3 is 14 residues. Variable domain in full (rest from reference TRBV7-9 and TRBJ2-2): DTGVSQNPRHKITKRGQNVTFRCDPISEHNRLYWYRQTLGQGPEFLTYFQNEAQLEKSRLLSDRFSAERPKGSFSTLEIQRTEQGDSAMYLCASSTSVNAGELFFGEGSRLTVL.

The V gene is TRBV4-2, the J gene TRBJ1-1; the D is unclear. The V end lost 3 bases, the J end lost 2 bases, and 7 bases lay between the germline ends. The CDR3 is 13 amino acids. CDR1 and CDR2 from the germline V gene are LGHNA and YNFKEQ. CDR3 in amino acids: CASSQGGNTEAFF. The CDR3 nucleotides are TGTGCCAGCAGCCAGGGAGGAAACACTGAAGCTTTCTTT.

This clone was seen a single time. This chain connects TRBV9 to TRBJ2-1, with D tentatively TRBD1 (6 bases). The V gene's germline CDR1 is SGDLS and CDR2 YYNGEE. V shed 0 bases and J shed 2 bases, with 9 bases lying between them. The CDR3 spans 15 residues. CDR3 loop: CASSVGQGPYNEQFF. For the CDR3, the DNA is TGTGCCAGCAGCGTAGGGCAGGGGCCCTACAATGAGCAGTTCTTC. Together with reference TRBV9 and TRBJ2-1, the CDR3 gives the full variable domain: DSGVTQTPKHLITATGQRVTLRCSPRSGDLSVYWYQQSLDQGLQFLIQYYNGEERAKGNILERFSAQQFPDLHSELNLSSLELGDSALYFCASSVGQGPYNEQFFGPGTRLTVL.

CDR3 loop: CASEGSGRGRTQYF. The DNA of the CDR3 is TGTGCCAGCGAAGGTTCCGGCAGGGGGCGAACCCAGTACTTC. The chain combines TRBV6-6 with TRBJ2-5; 8 bases agree with TRBD1. Germline V lookup: CDR1 MNHNY, CDR2 SVGAGI (reference sequence). CDR3 length: 14 residues. V dropped 8 bases and J dropped 8; count of bases not matched to a gene: 13.

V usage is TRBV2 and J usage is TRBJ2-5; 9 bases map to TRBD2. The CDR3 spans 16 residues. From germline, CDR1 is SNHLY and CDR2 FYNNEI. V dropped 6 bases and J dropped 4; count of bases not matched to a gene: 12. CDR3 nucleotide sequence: TGTGCCAGCAGGATCCTAGCGGGAATGGGAGGAGAGACCCAGTACTTC. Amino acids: CASRILAGMGGETQYF.